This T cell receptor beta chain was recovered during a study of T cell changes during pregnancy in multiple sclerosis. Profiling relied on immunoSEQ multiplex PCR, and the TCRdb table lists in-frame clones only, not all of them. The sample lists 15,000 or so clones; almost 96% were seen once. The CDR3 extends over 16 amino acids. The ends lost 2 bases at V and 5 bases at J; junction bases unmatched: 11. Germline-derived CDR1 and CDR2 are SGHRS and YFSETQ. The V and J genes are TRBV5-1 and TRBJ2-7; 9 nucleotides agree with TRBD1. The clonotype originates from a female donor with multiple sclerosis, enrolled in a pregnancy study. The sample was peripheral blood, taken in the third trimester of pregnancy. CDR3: CASSLSVGTGLHEQYF. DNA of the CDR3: TGCGCCAGCAGCTTAAGCGTCGGGACAGGGCTACACGAGCAGTACTTC.